What follows are 30 T cell receptor beta chains derived from one specimen sequenced in a study of cytomegalovirus exposure and HLA in healthy donors. This PCR relied on a set of 60 Vbeta primers and 13 Jbeta primers. Only in-frame clones appear in the TCRdb table, and some are missing; sequencing was by immunoSEQ multiplex PCR. This table holds about 180,000 clones, 80% found once. Material for sequencing was PBMCs. Source of these receptors: a man in his forties in good health and CMV-seronegative.

The chain carries TRBV5-1 and TRBJ2-2, with 9 bases fitting TRBD1. V was pared by 4 bases and J by 6 bases, with 10 bases of the junction left unmatched. Germline CDR1 is SGHRS and CDR2 is YFSETQ. The CDR3 runs to 16 residues. CDR3 coding DNA: TGCGCCAGCAGCCCCCTCGGGACAGGGCTCCCCGGGGAGCTGTTTTTT. Its translation: CASSPLGTGLPGELFF.

This rearrangement joins TRBV14 to TRBJ2-3; 8 bases are a match to TRBD1. The CDR3 is made up of 16 amino acids. With 1 base clipped from V and 4 bases from J, the junction kept 7 bases outside the gene matches. Germline V gene lookup returns CDR1 SGHDN and CDR2 FVKESK. CDR3 protein: CASSQATGGWSDTQYF. The DNA of the CDR3 is TGTGCCAGCAGCCAAGCCACAGGGGGTTGGTCAGATACGCAGTATTTT.

This clone came up a few times. This rearrangement joins TRBV29-1 to TRBJ2-4; 11 positions match TRBD2. V trimming: 7 bases; J trimming: 0 bases; junction bases outside the gene matches: 11. The CDR3 consists of 17 residues. The germline CDR1 and CDR2 sequences are SQVTM and ANQGSEA. The CDR3 nucleotides read TGCAGCGCCTTAACTAGCGGGGGACGACTAGCCAAAAACATTCAGTACTTC. Its translation: CSALTSGGRLAKNIQYF.

The V gene is TRBV7-2, the J gene TRBJ2-7; possibly TRBD2 for D (6 bases). The germline V gene has CDR1 SGHTA and CDR2 FQGNSA. The CDR3 contains 15 residues. Trimming shortened V by 1 base and J by 4 bases, and 14 bases separated the two germline ends. The CDR3 region is CASSLGSGRRYEQYF. Written as DNA, the CDR3 is TGTGCCAGCAGCTTAGGTAGCGGCCGTCGATACGAGCAGTACTTC.

The CDR3 DNA sequence: TGTGCCTTGGAGTTAGGGGGCTACCAAGAGACCCAGTACTTC. Translating gives CALELGGYQETQYF. The chain links TRBV21-1 to TRBJ2-5; no DNA check was done on the table's D call, TRBD1. TRBV21-1 constitutes a pseudogene. There are 14 residues in the CDR3.

J is TRBJ1-2 and V is TRBV5-6; D ambiguous. V was cut by 4 bases and J by 8 bases, with 18 bases left in between. The CDR3 length is 14 residues. CDR1 and CDR2 from the germline V gene are SGHDT and YYEEEE. CDR3 loop: CASSPVAGLDGYTF. The CDR3 DNA sequence: TGTGCCAGCAGCCCGGTTGCGGGCCTTGACGGCTACACCTTC.

This clone has only a few counts. The chain combines TRBV5-1 with TRBJ2-7, with TRBD2 matching over 14 bases. The trim removed 0 bases at V and 3 bases at J, leaving 5 bases unmatched. CDR1 SGHRS and CDR2 YFSETQ come from the germline V gene. There are 17 residues in the CDR3. CDR3: CASSLGLAGGNYYEQYF. The CDR3 DNA is TGCGCCAGCAGCTTGGGACTAGCGGGAGGGAATTACTACGAGCAGTACTTC.

The rearrangement links TRBV5-1 to TRBJ2-7, with D maybe TRBD2 (7 bases). The CDR3 has 14 residues. V lost 1 base and J 3 bases, leaving 11 bases between the germline ends. Per germline, CDR1 SGHRS and CDR2 YFSETQ. DNA of the CDR3: TGCGCCAGCAGCTTGTCTAGGGGGGGCTACGAGCAGTACTTC. It translates to CASSLSRGGYEQYF.

A word on this clone: The sample contains more than one DNA sequence encoding this CDR3. The V and J genes are TRBV7-2 and TRBJ2-2, with D perhaps matching TRBD1 (5 bases). The CDR3 is 15 amino acids. CDR1 is SGHTA, CDR2 FQGNSA, per germline. Trimming cost V 0 bases and J 4 bases, with 9 bases left between them. The CDR3 nucleotides are TGTGCCAGCAGCTTAGCAGGAAGGGGCACCGGGGAGCTGTTTTTT. Translated, it gives CASSLAGRGTGELFF.

This clone was detected only a few times. This sequence joins TRBV6-5 and TRBJ2-1, with D unclear. Trimming left V 5 bases short and J 8 bases short, with 10 bases between. This CDR3 region has 12 residues. CDR1 MNHEY and CDR2 SVGAGI come from the germline V gene. The DNA of the CDR3 is TGTGCCAGCAGTCCCACAGAAGATGAGCAGTTCTTC. Its protein is CASSPTEDEQFF.

This chain joins TRBV25-1 and TRBJ2-5; D not certain. V shed 0 bases and J shed 5 bases, with 7 bases lying between them. Germline CDR1 reads MGHDK; CDR2 reads SYGVNS. This CDR3 has 13 amino acids. The CDR3, as DNA: TGTGCCAGCAGTGAATATATGGCCGAGACCCAGTACTTC. Encoded protein: CASSEYMAETQYF. The whole variable domain, filled in from reference TRBV25-1 and TRBJ2-5, reads EADIYQTPRYLVIGTGKKITLECSQTMGHDKMYWYQQDPGMELHLIHYSYGVNSTEKGDLSSESTVSRIRTEHFPLTLESARPSHTSQYLCASSEYMAETQYFGPGTRLLVL.

The CDR3 sequence is CASSMENRNTIYF. The CDR3 DNA sequence: TGTGCCAGTAGTATGGAGAATCGAAACACCATATATTTT. The chain combines TRBV19 with TRBJ1-3; D not resolved. Looked up from germline, CDR1 is LNHDA and CDR2 is SQIVND (reference sequence). V was clipped by 3 bases and J by 5 bases, with 8 bases between them. The CDR3 covers 13 residues.

This chain links TRBV19 with TRBJ1-5, with TRBD1 identical over 10 bases. CDR1 LNHDA and CDR2 SQIVND come from the germline V gene (reference sequence). This CDR3 is 16 amino acids long. V trimming: 7 bases; J trimming: 5 bases; junction bases outside the gene matches: 11. This CDR3 reads CASIHSRDRGHQPQHF. The CDR3 nucleotides are TGTGCCAGTATACATAGCCGGGACAGGGGACATCAGCCCCAGCATTTT. The complete variable domain, with remaining parts taken from reference TRBV19 and TRBJ1-5, reads DGGITQSPKYLFRKEGQNVTLSCEQNLNHDAMYWYRQDPGQGLRLIYYSQIVNDFQKGDIAEGYSVSREKKESFPLTVTSAQKNPTAFYLCASIHSRDRGHQPQHFGDGTRLSIL.

This clone was seen only a few times. This chain joins TRBV19 and TRBJ1-2, with 10 positions matching TRBD1. The V gene end was trimmed by 1 base and the J gene end by 5 bases; junction bases not matched to a gene: 7. This CDR3 region has 16 residues. Germline V CDR1 and CDR2: LNHDA, SQIVND (reference sequence). The CDR3: CASSIVGQGGTYGYTF. CDR3 coding DNA: TGTGCCAGTAGTATAGTCGGACAGGGGGGAACTTATGGCTACACCTTC.

This chain joins TRBV10-3 and TRBJ2-7; 9 bases align to TRBD1. V was pared by 6 bases and J by 5 bases, with 5 bases of the junction left unmatched. Germline V gene data show CDR1 as ENHRY and CDR2 as SYGVKD. The CDR3 has 13 amino acids. The CDR3 here is CAISGTGKNEQYF. In nucleotides, the CDR3 is TGTGCCATCAGCGGGACAGGGAAAAACGAGCAGTACTTC.

This sequence joins TRBV7-2 and TRBJ1-1; a weak D match, TRBD1 (6 bases). V was pared by 1 base and J by 1 base, with 10 bases between. CDR1 is SGHTA, CDR2 FQGNSA, per germline. The CDR3 runs to 15 residues. CDR3 nucleotides: TGTGCCAGCAGCTTAGAGGGGGGGACGAACACTGAAGCTTTCTTT. It codes for CASSLEGGTNTEAFF.

V gene TRBV29-1 combines with J gene TRBJ1-5; D is ambiguous. Germline V gene lookup returns CDR1 SQVTM and CDR2 ANQGSEA. CDR3 length equals 14 residues. V dropped 5 bases and J dropped 6 bases, with 17 bases sitting between them. The CDR3 nucleotides are TGCAGCGTTACCGGGGATGAGGGAGGTCAGCCCCAGCATTTT. It specifies CSVTGDEGGQPQHF.

This chain joins TRBV6-6 and TRBJ1-3; D may be TRBD1 (5 bases). Germline CDR1 and CDR2: MNHNY and SVGAGI (reference sequence). The ends were cut back, 1 base at V and 4 bases at J, with 14 bases in the middle. This CDR3 spans 16 amino acids. In DNA form, the CDR3 reads TGTGCCAGCAGTTACTGGGACTCATCGTCCGGAAACACCATATATTTT. Its translation: CASSYWDSSSGNTIYF.

The chain recombines TRBV6-6 with TRBJ1-1; D not certain. Germline V gene sequence: CDR1 MNHNY, CDR2 SVGAGI (reference sequence). CDR3 length: 14 amino acids. Deletions cut 7 bases from V and 0 bases from J, with 12 bases between. This CDR3 reads CASIPGAVNTEAFF. The CDR3 DNA is TGTGCCAGCATTCCGGGTGCGGTGAACACTGAAGCTTTCTTT.

This clone was observed once. The chain recombines TRBV10-3 with TRBJ1-2; 8 bases match TRBD1. Trimming removed 7 bases from V and 3 bases from J; junction bases left unmatched: 10. CDR1 and CDR2 from the germline V gene are ENHRY and SYGVKD. The CDR3 runs 15 residues. The CDR3 region has the DNA TGTGCCATCAACGACAGGGGTTGGTCTGACTATGGCTACACCTTC. Amino acid sequence: CAINDRGWSDYGYTF.

This chain's CDR3 is CASSSRRGEGETQYF. The DNA of the CDR3 is TGTGCCAGCAGCTCGAGAAGGGGGGAGGGAGAGACCCAGTACTTC. The chain carries TRBV5-4 and TRBJ2-5, with D maybe TRBD2 (7 bases). Germline V gene lookup returns CDR1 SGHNT and CDR2 YYREEE (reference sequence). The CDR3 sequence is 15 residues long. Trimming removed 3 bases at V and 4 bases at J, with 16 bases between.

The chain is built from TRBV18 and TRBJ2-1; possibly TRBD2 for D (6 bases). The CDR3 runs to 16 residues. Trimming stripped 2 bases from V and 7 bases from J, with 18 bases between. CDR1 and CDR2 (germline): KGHSH, LQKENI. CDR3 coding DNA: TGTGCCAGCTCACCAGCCTCGACTAGATCCTTGAATGAGCAGTTCTTC. It codes for CASSPASTRSLNEQFF.

This chain links TRBV10-2 with TRBJ2-4; 7 nucleotides agree with TRBD2. V gave up 7 bases and J gave up 8 bases; unmatched junction bases: 11. In germline, CDR1 is WSHSY, CDR2 SAAADI. This CDR3 has 14 residues. The CDR3 here is CASKTAGTTDIQYF. The CDR3 DNA reads TGCGCCAGCAAGACGGCAGGGACTACGGACATTCAGTACTTC.

The CDR3 reads CASSLDRTGEQFF. The CDR3 region has the DNA TGTGCCAGCAGCTTGGATCGGACAGGTGAGCAGTTCTTC. V usage is TRBV5-4 and J usage is TRBJ2-1; 7 bases match TRBD1. CDR3 length: 13 amino acids. In germline, CDR1 is SGHNT, CDR2 YYREEE (reference sequence). V trimming: 0 bases; J trimming: 9 bases; junction bases outside the gene matches: 3.

The CDR3 DNA reads TGCGCCAGCAGCCAAGTTCTACAGGGGACCCACAATGAGCAGTTCTTC. Protein product: CASSQVLQGTHNEQFF. The gene calls are TRBV4-3 and TRBJ2-1; 7 bases match TRBD1. The V gene's germline CDR1 is LGHNA and CDR2 YSLEER. The CDR3 runs to 16 residues. V gave up 1 base and J gave up 5 bases; unmatched junction bases: 8.

This chain connects TRBV7-2 to TRBJ1-6, with D uncertain. This CDR3 has 12 amino acids. The V end was cut by 5 bases, the J end by 16 bases, with 15 bases between. Germline CDR1 is SGHTA and CDR2 is FQGNSA. CDR3 in DNA: TGTGCCAGCAGCCCCACAGTGTCGGGGCTCCACTTT. Translating gives CASSPTVSGLHF. The full variable domain, its missing parts supplied by reference TRBV7-2 and TRBJ1-6, is GAGVSQSPSNKVTEKGKDVELRCDPISGHTALYWYRQSLGQGLEFLIYFQGNSAPDKSGLPSDRFSAERTGGSVSTLTIQRTQQEDSAVYLCASSPTVSGLHFGNGTRLTVT.

The chain is built from TRBV13 and TRBJ2-5, with no clear D. Germline V gives CDR1 PRHDT, CDR2 FYEKMQ (reference sequence). The ends were cut back, 5 bases at V and 5 bases at J, with 12 bases in the middle. This CDR3 has 13 amino acids. CDR3 sequence (DNA): TGTGCCAGCAGCCCCGAAGAGCGTGAGACCCAGTACTTC. Amino acids: CASSPEERETQYF.

This clone is a singleton in its sample. The V and J genes are TRBV20-1 and TRBJ2-5, with TRBD1 as a possible D gene (5 bases). CDR1 and CDR2 from the germline V gene are DFQATT and SNEGSKA (reference sequence). V gave up 7 bases and J gave up 2 bases, with 8 bases separating them. The CDR3 sequence is 11 residues long. CDR3 amino acids: CSGTLQETQYF. As DNA, the CDR3 is TGCAGTGGGACACTACAAGAGACCCAGTACTTC.

The sample holds a few counts of this clone. V and J are TRBV4-3 and TRBJ1-1; D may be TRBD1 (5 bases). The CDR3 runs 14 residues. V was clipped by 3 bases and J by 3 bases, with 11 bases between them. The germline CDR1 and CDR2 sequences are LGHNA and YSLEER. CDR3 sequence reads: CASSHVDRDTEAFF. Here the CDR3 DNA reads TGCGCCAGCAGCCACGTTGACAGAGACACTGAAGCTTTCTTT.

The chain carries TRBV7-2 and TRBJ1-2; the D is unclear. CDR3 length: 12 residues. Per the germline V gene, CDR1 is SGHTA and CDR2 is FQGNSA. V was trimmed by 4 bases and J by 2 bases, leaving 5 bases between them. This CDR3 reads CASSSLNYGYTF. The CDR3 nucleotides read TGTGCCAGCAGCTCTTTAAACTATGGCTACACCTTC.